Below are 25 T cell receptor beta chains sequenced from a single sample in a study of follicular helper T cells after annual influenza vaccination. Measured with immunoSEQ multiplex PCR; TCRdb has only the in-frame clones, and not every one. The table records 9,000 to 13,000 clones, around 79% of them present only once. Sequenced material: CXCR5- memory CD4+ T cells sorted from blood, taken 6 weeks after influenza vaccination. The source is an adult who received the influenza vaccine.

J is TRBJ2-7 and V is TRBV16; D perhaps matches TRBD1 (5 bases). The CDR3 contains 15 residues. Germline V gives CDR1 KGHSY, CDR2 FQNENV. V was clipped by 2 bases and J by 0 bases, with 11 bases between them. The CDR3 sequence: CASSQVIGASYEQYF. CDR3 in DNA: TGTGCCAGCAGCCAAGTGATTGGGGCCTCCTACGAGCAGTACTTC.

This clone was found a few times. The gene calls are TRBV4-1 and TRBJ1-5, with D uncertain. The CDR3 loop spans 14 amino acids. Germline CDR1 MGHRA, CDR2 YSYEKL. The V end was cut by 4 bases, the J end by 0 bases, with 7 bases between. In DNA form, the CDR3 reads TGCGCCAGCAGCCTAACATCTAGCAATCAGCCCCAGCATTTT. It codes for CASSLTSSNQPQHF.

The chain has TRBV2 and TRBJ2-2, with D perhaps TRBD2 (5 bases). The CDR3 is 13 amino acids. Germline lookup yields CDR1 SNHLY and CDR2 FYNNEI. Trimming removed 6 bases at V and 4 bases at J, with 9 bases between. This CDR3 is CASSSEGTGELFF. The CDR3 nucleotides are TGTGCCAGCAGCTCAGAGGGCACCGGGGAGCTGTTTTTT.

A few counts support this clone. The chain combines TRBV5-4 with TRBJ2-3, with 7 nucleotides matching TRBD2. The CDR3 spans 16 residues. V dropped 0 bases and J dropped 0; count of bases not matched to a gene: 4. From germline, CDR1 is SGHNT and CDR2 YYREEE (reference sequence). The CDR3 region is CASSLAAGLSTDTQYF. The CDR3, as DNA: TGTGCCAGCAGCTTGGCAGCGGGGCTTAGCACAGATACGCAGTATTTT.

The gene calls are TRBV19 and TRBJ2-5; TRBD2 matches 11 bases. CDR1 LNHDA and CDR2 SQIVND come from the germline V gene (reference sequence). Trimming at V came to 5 bases and at J to 5 bases, leaving 4 bases not matched to a gene. The CDR3 length is 14 residues. The DNA of the CDR3 is TGTGCCAGTAGTGTACTAGCGGGGGTGGAGACCCAGTACTTC. This translates into CASSVLAGVETQYF. Combining the CDR3 with reference TRBV19 and TRBJ2-5 gives the whole variable domain DGGITQSPKYLFRKEGQNVTLSCEQNLNHDAMYWYRQDPGQGLRLIYYSQIVNDFQKGDIAEGYSVSREKKESFPLTVTSAQKNPTAFYLCASSVLAGVETQYFGPGTRLLVL.

The genes are TRBV4-3 and TRBJ2-1; a weak D match, TRBD1 (6 bases). The CDR3 is made up of 17 amino acids. The germline gives CDR1 LGHNA, CDR2 YSLEER. Trimming removed 0 bases from V and 2 bases from J, with 14 bases in between. CDR3 residues: CASSQDGVRTAYNEQFF. DNA for the CDR3: TGCGCCAGCAGCCAAGACGGGGTAAGGACAGCCTACAATGAGCAGTTCTTC.

V and J are TRBV5-1 and TRBJ1-2; a possible D gene is TRBD1 (6 bases). Germline V CDR1 and CDR2: SGHRS, YFSETQ. The V and J ends lost 4 bases and 8 bases respectively, with 18 bases between them. The CDR3 has 14 amino acids. CDR3 loop: CASSLTGPRRGYTF. In DNA, the CDR3 is TGCGCCAGCAGCCTGACAGGACCACGACGAGGCTACACCTTC.

The rearrangement links TRBV5-4 to TRBJ2-2, with no clear D. Trimming stripped 5 bases from V and 6 bases from J, with 8 bases between. This CDR3 contains 12 residues. The V gene's germline CDR1 is SGHNT and CDR2 YYREEE (reference sequence). CDR3 residues: CASSIMPGELFF. The CDR3 DNA reads TGTGCCAGCAGTATCATGCCCGGGGAGCTGTTTTTT. The whole variable domain, filled in from reference TRBV5-4 and TRBJ2-2, reads ETGVTQSPTHLIKTRGQQVTLRCSSQSGHNTVSWYQQALGQGPQFIFQYYREEENGRGNFPPRFSGLQFPNYSSELNVNALELDDSALYLCASSIMPGELFFGEGSRLTVL.

The chain combines TRBV4-3 with TRBJ1-6; D possibly corresponds to TRBD1 (6 bases). The CDR3 consists of 15 residues. The ends were cut back, 4 bases at V and 7 bases at J, with 14 bases in the middle. In germline, CDR1 is LGHNA, CDR2 YSLEER. Written as DNA, the CDR3 is TGCGCCAGCAGCCTCGAGGGACAAGGCAATTCACCCCTCCACTTT. Protein sequence: CASSLEGQGNSPLHF.

The chain joins TRBV5-4 to TRBJ1-2; weak D call: TRBD1 (5 bases). The CDR3 length is 13 residues. The V end lost 0 bases, the J end lost 7 bases, and 10 bases lay between the germline ends. Germline CDR1 SGHNT, CDR2 YYREEE (reference sequence). The chain's CDR3 is CASSLASRAGYTF. The CDR3 DNA reads TGTGCCAGCAGCTTGGCCAGCAGGGCTGGCTACACCTTC. Full variable domain (outside the CDR3, taken from reference TRBV5-4 and TRBJ1-2): ETGVTQSPTHLIKTRGQQVTLRCSSQSGHNTVSWYQQALGQGPQFIFQYYREEENGRGNFPPRFSGLQFPNYSSELNVNALELDDSALYLCASSLASRAGYTFGSGTRLTVV.

The CDR3 DNA follows: TGTGCCAGTAGTTCGGGGGAAGGAAACTATGGCTACACCTTC. Its translation: CASSSGEGNYGYTF. V and J are TRBV19 and TRBJ1-2, with a tentative D call TRBD1 (5 bases). Between the trimmed V and J ends, which lost 5 bases and 2 bases, there was a span of 12 bases. CDR3 length: 14 residues. Germline-derived CDR1 and CDR2 are LNHDA and SQIVND (reference sequence).

The genes are TRBV5-1 and TRBJ1-4, with a weak D call TRBD1 (5 bases). The CDR3 has 15 amino acids. CDR1 and CDR2 from the germline V gene are SGHRS and YFSETQ. Trimming took off 5 bases at V and 5 bases at J, with 16 bases between the two ends. The CDR3 here is CASSPSHTGNEKLFF. The CDR3, as DNA: TGCGCCAGCAGTCCATCACACACAGGAAATGAAAAACTGTTTTTT.

The rearrangement joins TRBV5-1 to TRBJ2-5; no definite D call. This CDR3 has 13 amino acids. Trimming cost V 0 bases and J 4 bases, with 7 bases left between them. Germline CDR1 reads SGHRS; CDR2 reads YFSETQ. CDR3 residues: CASSLGWGETQYF. The CDR3 nucleotides read TGCGCCAGCAGCTTGGGATGGGGAGAGACCCAGTACTTC.

The gene calls are TRBV4-3 and TRBJ2-1; D call uncertain. Germline V lookup: CDR1 LGHNA, CDR2 YSLEER. The CDR3 length is 15 residues. The V and J ends lost 0 bases and 0 bases respectively, with 6 bases between them. In DNA, the CDR3 is TGCGCCAGCAGCCAAGACGCGAGCTCCTACAATGAGCAGTTCTTC. As protein: CASSQDASSYNEQFF.

V and J are TRBV5-1 and TRBJ2-7; a possible D gene is TRBD2 (6 bases). V lost 9 bases and J lost 0, with 16 bases in between. The germline V gene encodes CDR1 SGHRS and CDR2 YFSETQ. The CDR3 has 14 amino acids. CDR3 sequence: CATATSSSSYEQYF. CDR3 bases: TGCGCCACCGCTACTAGCAGTAGCTCCTACGAGCAGTACTTC.

The chain couples TRBV4-3 to TRBJ2-3; D is ambiguous. CDR1 is LGHNA and CDR2 is YSLEER in the germline V gene. The CDR3 has 17 residues. V lost 0 bases and J lost 2, with 15 bases in between. The CDR3 DNA reads as TGCGCCAGCAGCCAAGATCAAGTAGGCCCAGCCACAGATACGCAGTATTTT. It codes for CASSQDQVGPATDTQYF.

This chain links TRBV6-5 with TRBJ2-3, with TRBD2 matching over 15 bases. Germline V gene lookup returns CDR1 MNHEY and CDR2 SVGAGI. The CDR3 has 14 residues. V trimming: 6 bases; J trimming: 6 bases; junction bases outside the gene matches: 1. The CDR3 spells CASRGTSGGDTQYF. The CDR3 region has the DNA TGTGCCAGCAGAGGGACTAGCGGGGGGGATACGCAGTATTTT.

In this sample, this clone turned up once. The rearrangement uses TRBV5-1 and TRBJ1-4; a possible D gene is TRBD1 (6 bases). The CDR3 consists of 14 residues. The V end lost 5 bases, the J end lost 5 bases, and 13 bases lay between the germline ends. Germline CDR1 is SGHRS and CDR2 is YFSETQ. CDR3 sequence: CASREQGTNEKLFF. The CDR3 region has the DNA TGCGCCAGCAGGGAACAGGGAACAAATGAAAAACTGTTTTTT. Full variable domain (remainder filled in from reference TRBV5-1 and TRBJ1-4): KAGVTQTPRYLIKTRGQQVTLSCSPISGHRSVSWYQQTPGQGLQFLFEYFSETQRNKGNFPGRFSGRQFSNSRSEMNVSTLELGDSALYLCASREQGTNEKLFFGSGTQLSVL.

This chain links TRBV7-6 with TRBJ1-2, with TRBD1 as a possible D gene (5 bases). Trimming stripped 5 bases from V and 7 bases from J, with 23 bases between. Germline CDR1 is SGHVS and CDR2 is FNYEAQ. CDR3 size: 16 residues. DNA for the CDR3: TGTGCCAGCAGCCAGATGGAGGCGAAAGCAGGGAGTGGCTACACCTTC. Protein product: CASSQMEAKAGSGYTF.

This chain's CDR3 is CASKGLAGEGGELFF. For the CDR3, the DNA is TGTGCCAGCAAGGGACTAGCGGGGGAGGGCGGGGAGCTGTTTTTT. The rearrangement links TRBV28 to TRBJ2-2, with TRBD2 identical over 14 bases. The germline CDR1 and CDR2 sequences are MDHEN and SYDVKM. V lost 7 bases and J lost 7; bases outside the gene matches: 5. The CDR3 has 15 residues.

The genes are TRBV5-1 and TRBJ2-2, with a weak D call TRBD1 (6 bases). The CDR3 contains 15 residues. Trimming stripped 0 bases from V and 4 bases from J, with 10 bases between. Germline V CDR1 and CDR2: SGHRS, YFSETQ. CDR3 sequence: CASSLDRVRTGELFF. CDR3 DNA sequence: TGCGCCAGCAGCTTGGACAGGGTCCGCACCGGGGAGCTGTTTTTT. Looking up the rest from reference TRBV5-1 and TRBJ2-2 gives the full variable domain: KAGVTQTPRYLIKTRGQQVTLSCSPISGHRSVSWYQQTPGQGLQFLFEYFSETQRNKGNFPGRFSGRQFSNSRSEMNVSTLELGDSALYLCASSLDRVRTGELFFGEGSRLTVL.

This chain joins TRBV5-1 and TRBJ2-5; no clear D gene. Germline V lookup: CDR1 SGHRS, CDR2 YFSETQ. The CDR3 is made up of 13 amino acids. V was cut by 4 bases and J by 3 bases, with 10 bases left in between. This CDR3 reads CASSLTWEETQYF. CDR3 nucleotides: TGCGCCAGCAGCCTTACTTGGGAAGAGACCCAGTACTTC.

This clone was detected only a few times. The V gene is TRBV7-8, the J gene TRBJ1-1, with 8 bases that match TRBD1. Germline V CDR1 and CDR2: SGHVS, FQNEAQ. This CDR3 contains 14 residues. The V and J ends lost 2 bases and 6 bases, in that order; junction bases with no gene match: 5. CDR3: CASSLRTGSPEAFF. CDR3 nucleotides: TGTGCCAGCAGCTTAAGGACAGGGTCGCCTGAAGCTTTCTTT. The full variable domain, rest sourced from reference TRBV7-8 and TRBJ1-1, is GAGVSQSPRYKVAKRGQDVALRCDPISGHVSLFWYQQALGQGPEFLTYFQNEAQLDKSGLPSDRFFAERPEGSVSTLKIQRTQQEDSAVYLCASSLRTGSPEAFFGQGTRLTVV.

The chain combines TRBV7-2 with TRBJ2-5; D remains ambiguous. Trimming stripped 1 base from V and 1 base from J, with 4 bases between. CDR3 length: 13 amino acids. Germline V gene data show CDR1 as SGHTA and CDR2 as FQGNSA. The CDR3 sequence: CASSLGAQETQYF. CDR3 in DNA: TGTGCCAGCAGCTTAGGGGCCCAAGAGACCCAGTACTTC.

The chain joins TRBV7-2 to TRBJ1-5, with D uncertain. Germline V CDR1 and CDR2: SGHTA, FQGNSA. V lost 1 base, J lost 4 bases, and 5 bases lay in between. The CDR3 is made up of 13 amino acids. This CDR3 reads CASSLGVNQPQHF. The CDR3 DNA follows: TGTGCCAGCAGCTTAGGGGTGAATCAGCCCCAGCATTTT.